Described below is a single T cell receptor beta chain sequence and its context. The CDR3 extends over 14 amino acids. Generation of TCR beta cDNA was performed by 5'RACE template switching incorporating UMIs. TCRdb reanalyzed the 5' RACE reads, giving one entry per CDR3 protein sequence and no DNA. Here the sample table reports approximately 420,000 distinct CDR3 sequences. The sample originates from a study of T cells expressing NK-cell markers. The chain uses TRBV12-3 or TRBV12-4 and TRBJ1-2; TCRdb proposes TRBD1, but this gene call is untestable without DNA. Sequencing used blood T cells: a sorted CD56 or NKG2C T cell subset, CD4+ or CD8+ T cells, or bulk PBMC T cells (not recorded which). The TCR originated in a woman between 50 and 59 years old in good health. The CDR3: CASSRDTQTYGYTF.